The text below deals with one T cell receptor beta chain. An end of the junction does not agree with germline; a read error may underlie this. The data originate from a study of cytomegalovirus exposure and HLA in healthy donors. PCR involved 60 Vbeta and 13 Jbeta primers. Repertoires were generated with immunoSEQ multiplex PCR, while TCRdb's copy carries only in-frame clones and drops some. The sample lists around 190,000 clones; 80% were seen once. The clonotype comes from a man between 35 and 55 years old in good health and CMV-seronegative. Sequencing input: PBMCs.

CDR3: CSSSRPLTGIETQYF. CDR3 nucleotide sequence: TGTTCCAGCAGCCGACCGCTTACAGGGATAGAGACCCAGTACTTC. V is TRBV7-9 and J is TRBJ2-5; TRBD1 is a possible D gene (6 bases). The germline V gene encodes CDR1 SEHNR and CDR2 FQNEAQ (reference sequence). The CDR3 consists of 15 residues.